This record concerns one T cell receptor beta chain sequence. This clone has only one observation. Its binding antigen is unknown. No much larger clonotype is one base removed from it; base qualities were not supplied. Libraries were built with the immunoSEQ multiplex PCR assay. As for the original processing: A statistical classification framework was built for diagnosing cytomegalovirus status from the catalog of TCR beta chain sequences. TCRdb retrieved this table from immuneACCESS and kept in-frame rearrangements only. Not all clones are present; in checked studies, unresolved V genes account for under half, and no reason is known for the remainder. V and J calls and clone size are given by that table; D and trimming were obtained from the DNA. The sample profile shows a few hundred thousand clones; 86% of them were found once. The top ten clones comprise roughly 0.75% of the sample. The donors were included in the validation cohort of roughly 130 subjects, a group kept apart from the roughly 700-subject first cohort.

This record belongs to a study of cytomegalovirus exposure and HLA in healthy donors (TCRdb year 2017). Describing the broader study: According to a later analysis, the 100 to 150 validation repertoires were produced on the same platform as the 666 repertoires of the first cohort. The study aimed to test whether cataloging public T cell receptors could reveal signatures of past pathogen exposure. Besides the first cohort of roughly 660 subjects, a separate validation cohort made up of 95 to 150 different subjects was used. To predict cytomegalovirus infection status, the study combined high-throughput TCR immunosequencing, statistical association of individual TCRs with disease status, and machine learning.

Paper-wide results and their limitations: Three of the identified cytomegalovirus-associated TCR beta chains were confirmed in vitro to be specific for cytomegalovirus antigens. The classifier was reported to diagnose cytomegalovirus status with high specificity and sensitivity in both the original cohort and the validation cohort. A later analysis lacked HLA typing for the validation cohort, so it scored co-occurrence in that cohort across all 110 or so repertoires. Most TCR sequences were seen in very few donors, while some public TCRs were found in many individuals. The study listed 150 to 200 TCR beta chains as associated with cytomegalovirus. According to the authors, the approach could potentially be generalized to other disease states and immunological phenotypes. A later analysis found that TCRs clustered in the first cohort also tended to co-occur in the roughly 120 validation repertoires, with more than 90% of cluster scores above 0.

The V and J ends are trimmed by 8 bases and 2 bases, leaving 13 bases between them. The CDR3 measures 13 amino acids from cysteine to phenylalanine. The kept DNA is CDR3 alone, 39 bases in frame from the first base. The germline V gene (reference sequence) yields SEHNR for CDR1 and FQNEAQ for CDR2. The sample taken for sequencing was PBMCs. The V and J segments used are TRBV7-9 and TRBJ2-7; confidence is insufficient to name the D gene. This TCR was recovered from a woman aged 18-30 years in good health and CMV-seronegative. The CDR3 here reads CASGERSAYEQYF. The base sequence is TGTGCCAGCGGTGAACGATCAGCCTACGAGCAGTACTTC.